One sample yielded the 17 T cell receptor beta chains listed below, sequenced in a study of blood T cell repertoires in COVID-19. Some clones are missing from TCRdb's copy, which holds only in-frame ones; the method was immunoSEQ multiplex PCR. This table has 380,000 or so clones, more than 75% appearing once. Sequences were obtained from peripheral blood. The receptors derive from a human donor with acute or convalescent COVID-19. The donor label of this sample is uncertain.

The chain combines TRBV18 with TRBJ2-2, with D perhaps TRBD1 (6 bases). The CDR3 is 16 amino acids. The V end lost 8 bases, the J end lost 2 bases, and 18 bases lay between the germline ends. CDR1 KGHSH and CDR2 LQKENI come from the germline V gene. This CDR3 reads CASHYPRTANTGELFF. The CDR3 DNA sequence: TGTGCCAGCCACTACCCCAGGACAGCAAACACCGGGGAGCTGTTTTTT. Variable domain in full (rest from reference TRBV18 and TRBJ2-2): NAGVMQNPRHLVRRRGQEARLRCSPMKGHSHVYWYRQLPEEGLKFMVYLQKENIIDESGMPKERFSAEFPKEGPSILRIQQVVRGDSAAYFCASHYPRTANTGELFFGEGSRLTVL.

The chain employs TRBV12-3 or TRBV12-4 and TRBJ2-2; D gene unclear. V was trimmed by 10 bases and J by 7 bases, leaving 16 bases between them. The CDR3 totals 13 residues. CDR3 nucleotides: TGTGCCACCACTAAGAATCGCGACGGGGAGCTGTTTTTT. Residues: CATTKNRDGELFF.

The chain combines TRBV9 with TRBJ1-2, with 7 bases that match TRBD1. CDR3 length equals 15 residues. The V and J ends lost 0 bases and 5 bases, in that order; junction bases with no gene match: 7. Per germline, CDR1 SGDLS and CDR2 YYNGEE. The CDR3 here is CASSVVGQALYGYTF. CDR3 DNA: TGTGCCAGCAGCGTAGTTGGACAGGCGTTGTATGGCTACACCTTC.

The gene calls are TRBV30 and TRBJ2-5; the match to TRBD2 covers 13 bases. V was clipped by 3 bases and J by 7 bases; unmatched bases: 5. In germline, CDR1 is GTSNPN, CDR2 SVGIG (reference sequence). CDR3 length equals 14 residues. The CDR3 loop is CAWRLAGGYGTQYF. The CDR3 DNA reads TGTGCCTGGAGACTAGCGGGAGGGTACGGGACCCAGTACTTC.

The chain links TRBV7-8 to TRBJ2-5; D is perhaps TRBD2 (6 bases). This CDR3 spans 15 amino acids. The V gene lost 2 bases and the J gene lost 5 bases, with 15 bases spanning the gap. Germline loops: CDR1 SGHVS, CDR2 FQNEAQ. The CDR3 nucleotides read TGTGCCAGCAGCTTACGGGACTTAGCGTGGGAGACCCAGTACTTC. It translates to CASSLRDLAWETQYF.

The genes are TRBV16 and TRBJ1-1; D ambiguous. Trimming took 2 bases from V and 1 from J, leaving 8 bases between them. The length of the CDR3 is 14 residues. CDR1 is KGHSY, CDR2 FQNENV, per germline. CDR3 amino acids: CASSQRRENTEAFF. CDR3 bases: TGTGCCAGCAGCCAACGGCGGGAGAACACTGAAGCTTTCTTT.

This clone was detected only once. The rearrangement uses TRBV6-1 and TRBJ1-2; 7 nucleotides line up with TRBD1. The CDR3 covers 15 residues. Germline loops: CDR1 MNHNS, CDR2 SASEGT. The junction had 10 bases not matched to a gene; V was cut back by 2 bases and J by 7 bases. The CDR3 loop reads CASSERGTEVFGYTF. In DNA form, the CDR3 reads TGTGCCAGCAGTGAAAGAGGGACAGAAGTCTTTGGCTACACCTTC.

The rearrangement joins TRBV2 to TRBJ2-7; possibly TRBD2 for D (5 bases). CDR1 SNHLY and CDR2 FYNNEI come from the germline V gene. Deletions cut 7 bases from V and 1 base from J, with 23 bases between. CDR3 length: 17 residues. The CDR3 reads CASTKHTSGVVSYEQYF. CDR3 nucleotide sequence: TGTGCCAGCACGAAACACACGAGCGGAGTTGTTTCCTACGAGCAGTACTTC.

V gene TRBV7-2 combines with J gene TRBJ2-1; 8 positions match TRBD2. The CDR3 runs 15 residues. The junction had 4 bases not matched to a gene; V was cut back by 1 base and J by 5 bases. Germline assignment: CDR1 SGHTA and CDR2 FQGNSA. DNA of the CDR3: TGTGCCAGCAGCTTAGGCAGCGGGAGAGACAATGAGCAGTTCTTC. Protein sequence: CASSLGSGRDNEQFF.

The chain joins TRBV30 to TRBJ1-2; D ambiguous. The V and J ends lost 0 bases and 4 bases respectively, with 9 bases between them. Germline CDR1 is GTSNPN and CDR2 is SVGIG (reference sequence). The CDR3 has 13 amino acids. The CDR3 nucleotides are TGTGCCTGGAGTGTGAACTCACGCTATGGCTACACCTTC. Residues: CAWSVNSRYGYTF.

The gene calls are TRBV2 and TRBJ1-4; 10 bases map to TRBD1. The CDR3 covers 15 residues. V lost 7 bases and J lost 8; bases outside the gene matches: 10. Germline CDR1 and CDR2: SNHLY and FYNNEI. As DNA, the CDR3 is TGTGCCAGCACCCTACGGGACAGGGGAGAAGAAAAACTGTTTTTT. This gives the protein CASTLRDRGEEKLFF.

This clone was counted a few times. The J gene is TRBJ1-1, the V gene TRBV10-3; 7 positions match TRBD1. Looked up from germline, CDR1 is ENHRY and CDR2 is SYGVKD. Germline trimming cut 2 bases from V and 4 bases from J; bases unmatched to any gene: 7. The CDR3 sequence is 15 residues long. The CDR3 protein is CAISETGVVGTEAFF. In DNA, the CDR3 is TGTGCCATCAGTGAGACAGGGGTAGTCGGCACTGAAGCTTTCTTT.

This clone was seen a few times. At the DNA level, this CDR3 is encoded by other sequences in the same sample as well. The chain joins TRBV3-1 (or the pseudogene TRBV3-2) to TRBJ1-3, with 10 bases that match TRBD1. CDR3 length: 15 amino acids. With 4 bases clipped from V and 2 bases from J, the junction kept 2 bases outside the gene matches. The V gene's germline CDR1 is LGHDT and CDR2 YNNKEL (reference sequence). CDR3: CASSRGQGAGNTIYF. As DNA, the CDR3 is TGTGCCAGCAGCCGAGGACAGGGGGCTGGAAACACCATATATTTT.

J is TRBJ2-4 and V is TRBV18; D is perhaps TRBD2 (5 bases). The V gene's germline CDR1 is KGHSH and CDR2 LQKENI. V lost 0 bases and J lost 5, with 11 bases in between. This CDR3 is built from 15 residues. CDR3 coding DNA: TGTGCCAGCTCACCACCCGCGCGGACTGAAAACATTCAGTACTTC. It is translated as CASSPPARTENIQYF.

The chain is built from TRBV28 and TRBJ2-1; D is perhaps TRBD2 (5 bases). CDR1 and CDR2 (germline): MDHEN, SYDVKM. V dropped 6 bases and J dropped 9 bases, with 12 bases sitting between them. The CDR3 covers 12 residues. The CDR3 region is CASSLLEGEQFF. The CDR3 DNA sequence: TGTGCCAGCAGCCTTCTTGAGGGTGAGCAGTTCTTC.

The gene calls are TRBV7-6 and TRBJ1-2; D might be TRBD1 (6 bases). Germline loops: CDR1 SGHVS, CDR2 FNYEAQ. This CDR3 is 15 amino acids long. The V end was cut by 2 bases, the J end by 3 bases, with 13 bases between. CDR3 amino acids: CASSLKGGDYYGYTF. The CDR3 nucleotides are TGTGCCAGCAGCTTAAAAGGGGGTGACTACTATGGCTACACCTTC.

This clone occurred a few times. The chain couples TRBV10-3 to TRBJ2-3; 8 positions agree with TRBD1. Germline CDR1 is ENHRY and CDR2 is SYGVKD. With V trimmed by 4 bases and J by 4 bases, 10 bases remained unmatched. This CDR3 has 16 amino acids. The CDR3 region has the DNA TGTGCCATCAGTGGGGGCAGGGGGCGAGGGGCAGATACGCAGTATTTT. Its protein product is CAISGGRGRGADTQYF.